These 7 T cell receptor beta chains were all obtained from the same sample, sequenced in a study of T cells in women clearing cervical HPV infection. Sequenced by immunoSEQ multiplex PCR; TCRdb stores in-frame clones only, minus some. The clone table shows approximately 16,000 clones, with the ten largest holding roughly a tenth. Sequencing input: blood buffy coat. The receptors shown here come from a woman between 18 and 70 years old with a cervical HPV16 infection that either progressed to CIN3+ or cleared (not recorded which).

As concerns this clone: The read ends 3 residues before the CDR3 terminus; that terminus is restored from the germline J gene. The chain is built from TRBV7-2 and TRBJ1-2, with D possibly matching TRBD1 (5 bases). CDR1 and CDR2 (germline): SGHTA, FQGNSA. Trimming removed 5 bases at V and 4 bases at J, with 11 bases between. This CDR3 is 13 amino acids long. The CDR3: CASSERGFYGYTF. Incomplete CDR3 DNA: TGTGCCAGCAGCGAAAGGGGCTTCTATGGC.

A word on this clone: The CDR3 goes on 3 residues after the read ends, and that part is filled in from the germline J gene. The rearrangement links TRBV19 to TRBJ1-2; 8 nucleotides align to TRBD1. Germline assignment: CDR1 LNHDA and CDR2 SQIVND (reference sequence). V gave up 2 bases and J gave up 1 base; unmatched junction bases: 9. The CDR3 extends over 17 amino acids. CDR3 bases read: TGTGCCAGTAGTATATTTTTCGTCACAGGGGGTAACTATGGC. It encodes CASSIFFVTGGNYG. The entire CDR3 sequence reads CASSIFFVTGGNYGYTF.

The covered CDR3 bases are TGTGCCAGTAGTATGGGTCGGGGTGTTCTTCAGCCC. Translated: CASSMGRGVLQP. The full CDR3 reads CASSMGRGVLQPQHF. The chain combines TRBV19 with TRBJ1-5; D gene unclear. The read ends 3 residues shy of where the CDR3 ends; the end is completed using the germline J gene. CDR1 is LNHDA, CDR2 SQIVND, per germline (reference sequence). This CDR3 is 15 amino acids long. V lost 3 bases to trimming and J lost 6 bases, with 15 bases between them.

To note about this clone: The read finishes 3 residues shy of the CDR3 end, and the germline J gene is used to complete it. The chain employs TRBV7-9 and TRBJ1-4, with D perhaps TRBD1 (5 bases). The germline V gene has CDR1 SEHNR and CDR2 FQNEAQ (reference sequence). This CDR3 has 14 amino acids. V was cut by 3 bases and J by 8 bases, with 13 bases left in between. The part of the CDR3 DNA that was read is TGTGCCAGCAGCTTTTCAAATGGGGGGGAAAAA. It yields the protein CASSFSNGGEK. In full, the CDR3 is CASSFSNGGEKLFF.

Turning to this clone: The read is 3 residues too short to cover the CDR3 end, so that end is filled in from the germline J gene. The chain joins TRBV20-1 to TRBJ1-6, with D possibly matching TRBD1 (5 bases). Germline loops: CDR1 DFQATT, CDR2 SNEGSKA (reference sequence). The germline V and J ends were trimmed by 0 bases and 8 bases, with 14 bases remaining between them. This CDR3 comprises 15 residues. This CDR3 reads CSARDPGDWDSPLHF. The part of the CDR3 DNA that was read is TGCAGTGCTAGAGATCCGGGGGACTGGGATTCACCC.

Remarks on this clone: The missing CDR3 end, 3 residues past where the read stops, is filled in from the germline J gene. The chain uses TRBV7-8 and TRBJ2-7, with 7 bases identical to TRBD1. The CDR3 loop spans 15 amino acids. V lost 5 bases and J lost 3; bases outside the gene matches: 10. CDR1 and CDR2 (germline): SGHVS, FQNEAQ. CDR3 DNA, as far as it was read: TGTGCCAGCAGCCTCGACAGGGCTGAGAACTACGAG. Residues: CASSLDRAENYE. The whole CDR3 protein reads CASSLDRAENYEQYF.

On this clone itself: The sequence runs out 3 residues before the end of the CDR3; the remainder is reconstructed from the germline J gene. The chain employs TRBV2 and TRBJ2-7; 8 nucleotides align to TRBD2. CDR1 and CDR2 (germline): SNHLY, FYNNEI. V shed 6 bases and J 4 bases; nucleotides not matched to a gene: 11. The CDR3 length is 15 residues. CDR3 protein: CASSLRRGDVYEQYF. The CDR3 DNA, read in part, is TGTGCCAGCAGCTTGCGGCGGGGGGATGTATACGAG.